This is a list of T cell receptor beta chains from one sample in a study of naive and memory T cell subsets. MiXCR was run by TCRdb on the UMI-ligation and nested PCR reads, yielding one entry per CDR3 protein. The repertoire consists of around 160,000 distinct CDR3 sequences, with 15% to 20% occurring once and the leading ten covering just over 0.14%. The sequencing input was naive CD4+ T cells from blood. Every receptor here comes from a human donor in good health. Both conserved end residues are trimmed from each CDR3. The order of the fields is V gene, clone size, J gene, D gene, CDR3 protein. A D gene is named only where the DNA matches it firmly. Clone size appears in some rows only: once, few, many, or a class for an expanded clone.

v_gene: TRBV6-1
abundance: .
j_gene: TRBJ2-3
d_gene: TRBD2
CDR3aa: ASSILAGVGTDTQY

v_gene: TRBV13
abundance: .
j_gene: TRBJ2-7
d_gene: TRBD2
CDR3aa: ASSLQLAYEQY

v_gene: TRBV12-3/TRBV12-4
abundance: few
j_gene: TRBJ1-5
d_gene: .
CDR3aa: ASSWSGAGQPQH

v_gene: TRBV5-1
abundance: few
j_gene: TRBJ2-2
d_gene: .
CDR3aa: ASSQGEALWELF

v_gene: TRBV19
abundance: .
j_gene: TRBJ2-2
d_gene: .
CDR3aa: ASRNRQRQEKLF

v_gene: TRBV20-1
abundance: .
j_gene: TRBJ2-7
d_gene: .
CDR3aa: SARDIGTQQDYEQY

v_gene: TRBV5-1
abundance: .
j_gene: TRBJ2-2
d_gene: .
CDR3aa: ASSSRELAGELF

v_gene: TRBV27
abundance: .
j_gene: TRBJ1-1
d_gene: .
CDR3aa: ASSYSLVGANTEAF

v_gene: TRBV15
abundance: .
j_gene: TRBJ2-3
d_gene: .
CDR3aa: ATSRDTVRRSTDTQY

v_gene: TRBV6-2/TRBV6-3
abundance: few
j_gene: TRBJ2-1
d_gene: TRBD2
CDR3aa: ASSWGGLDNEQF

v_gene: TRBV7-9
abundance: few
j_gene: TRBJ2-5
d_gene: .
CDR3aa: ASSFPVSVLETQY

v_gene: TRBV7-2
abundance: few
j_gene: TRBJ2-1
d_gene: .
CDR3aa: ASRLTGTTYNEQF

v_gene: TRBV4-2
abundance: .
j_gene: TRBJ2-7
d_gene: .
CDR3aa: ASSQDLPGSSYEQY

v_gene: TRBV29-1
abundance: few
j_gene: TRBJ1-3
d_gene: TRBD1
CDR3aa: SVEPGTGSGNTIY

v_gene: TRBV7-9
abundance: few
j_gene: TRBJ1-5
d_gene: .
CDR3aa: ASSLESVNQPQH

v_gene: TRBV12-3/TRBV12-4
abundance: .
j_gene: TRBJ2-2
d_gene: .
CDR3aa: ASSFWAGELF

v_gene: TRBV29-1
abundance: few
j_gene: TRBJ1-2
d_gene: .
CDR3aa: SVGPGERGQTYGYT

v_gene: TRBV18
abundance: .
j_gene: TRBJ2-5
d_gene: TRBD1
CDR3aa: ASSPPGQAGETQY